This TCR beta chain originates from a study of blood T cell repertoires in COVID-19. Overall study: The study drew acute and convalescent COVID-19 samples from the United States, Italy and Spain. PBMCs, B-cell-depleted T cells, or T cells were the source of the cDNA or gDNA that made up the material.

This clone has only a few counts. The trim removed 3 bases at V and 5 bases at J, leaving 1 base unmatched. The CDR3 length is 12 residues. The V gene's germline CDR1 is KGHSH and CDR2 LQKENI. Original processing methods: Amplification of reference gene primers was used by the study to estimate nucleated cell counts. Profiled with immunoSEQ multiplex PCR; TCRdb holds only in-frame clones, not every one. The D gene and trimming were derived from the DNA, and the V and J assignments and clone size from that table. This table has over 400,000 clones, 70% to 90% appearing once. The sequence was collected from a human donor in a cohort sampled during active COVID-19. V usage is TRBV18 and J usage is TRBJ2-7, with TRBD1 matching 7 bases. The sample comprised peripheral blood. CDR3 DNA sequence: TGTGCCAGCTCACCGGGGACAGACGAGCAGTACTTC. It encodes CASSPGTDEQYF.